This T cell receptor beta chain comes out of a study of somatic mutations in cytotoxic T cells in rheumatoid arthritis. Broader study findings: A significant difference in CD8+ T-cell clonality was not found between rheumatoid arthritis patients and age-matched healthy controls.

To note about this clone: Antigen specificity is unknown.

Sequencing used immunoSEQ multiplex PCR; TCRdb keeps in-frame clones, though not all of them. The sample lists 23,000 or so clones, just under 75% occurring once. Trimming took 4 bases from V and 5 from J, leaving 9 bases between them. CDR3 length: 12 amino acids. In germline, CDR1 is SGHDN, CDR2 FVKESK. The genes are TRBV14 and TRBJ2-7; no clear D. What was sequenced was CD8+ T cells sorted from blood. This TCR was sampled from a woman between 18 and 29 years old in good health. The CDR3 loop is CASSPSRNEQYF. In DNA, the CDR3 is TGTGCCAGCAGCCCCAGTCGAAACGAGCAGTACTTC.